These 28 T cell receptor beta chains share one sample of origin, sequenced in a study of T cell repertoires in cytomegalovirus infection. The antigens of these receptors remain unknown. Via MiXCR, TCRdb re-called the reads, giving one row per CDR3 protein. The sample has about 830,000 distinct CDR3 sequences; approximately 29% are singletons. This sample comprised cultured CD8+ T cells from PBMCs, obtained from culture after CMV antigen stimulation. The source of these receptors is a human donor in good health (CMV status not recorded). Some clones in this sample may be carry-over from other donors' samples.

This clonotype turned up a few times. V usage is TRBV6-2 or TRBV6-3 and J usage is TRBJ1-1; D is unclear. This CDR3 comprises 14 residues. Trimming took 6 bases from V and 1 from J, leaving 12 bases between them. CDR1 MNHEY and CDR2 SVGEGT come from the germline V gene. In DNA, the CDR3 is TGTGCCAGCAGAACCTTTTCTGAGAACACTGAAGCTTTCTTT. Protein sequence: CASRTFSENTEAFF.

J is TRBJ1-2 and V is TRBV12-3 or TRBV12-4, with D possibly being TRBD1 (5 bases). The CDR3 covers 15 residues. The V and J ends lost 3 bases and 4 bases respectively, with 15 bases between them. The CDR3 is CASSFGRASPYGYTF. The DNA of the CDR3 is TGTGCCAGCAGTTTCGGCAGGGCGTCCCCCTATGGCTACACCTTC.

This clonotype occurred many times. The chain carries TRBV12-3 or TRBV12-4 and TRBJ1-5; 8 bases agree with TRBD1. With V trimmed by 6 bases and J by 0 bases, 7 bases remained unmatched. This CDR3 has 16 amino acids. In DNA form, the CDR3 reads TGTGCCAGCAGCCGGACAGGGCTGTATAGCAATCAGCCCCAGCATTTT. The encoded protein is CASSRTGLYSNQPQHF.

The chain employs TRBV5-8 and TRBJ1-5; D is uncertain. The CDR3 covers 14 residues. Germline V gene lookup returns CDR1 SGHTS and CDR2 YDEGEE. V shed 6 bases and J shed 1 base, with 11 bases lying between them. CDR3 sequence reads: CASIPGISNQPQHF. As DNA, the CDR3 is TGTGCCAGCATCCCGGGGATAAGCAATCAGCCCCAGCATTTT.

Many counts were recorded for this clonotype. This chain uses TRBV7-2 with TRBJ2-7; D ambiguous. This CDR3 comprises 14 residues. Trimming shortened V by 5 bases and J by 7 bases, and 18 bases separated the two germline ends. Germline values: CDR1 SGHTA, CDR2 FQGNSA. CDR3 nucleotide sequence: TGTGCCAGCAGCGATCGGAGCAGCTCGGTAGAGCAGTACGTC. Translation gives CASSDRSSSVEQYV.

This clonotype was detected many times. DNA of the CDR3: TGTGCCAGCAGTTACGCCGCAGGGGGCCTTAATCAGCCCCAGCATTTT. Its protein product is CASSYAAGGLNQPQHF. The rearrangement joins TRBV6-2 or TRBV6-3 to TRBJ1-5; 8 nucleotides agree with TRBD1. The germline V gene has CDR1 MNHEY and CDR2 SVGEGT. V shed 2 bases, J shed 4 bases, and the junction held 7 bases outside the gene matches. The CDR3 spans 16 residues.

This chain uses TRBV28 with TRBJ2-3; the D gene is possibly TRBD1 (6 bases). CDR1 MDHEN and CDR2 SYDVKM come from the germline V gene. This CDR3 spans 14 amino acids. CDR3: CVGALGGPTDTQYF. DNA of the CDR3: TGTGTCGGCGCACTTGGGGGCCCCACAGATACGCAGTATTTT.

This clonotype was recorded at least ten times. The chain joins TRBV7-2 to TRBJ2-1; D unresolved. This CDR3 comprises 15 residues. In germline, CDR1 is SGHTA, CDR2 FQGNSA. Trimming took 1 base from V and 0 from J, leaving 7 bases between them. In nucleotides, the CDR3 is TGTGCCAGCAGCTTAGTGGGGTCCTCCTACAATGAGCAGTTCTTC. It encodes CASSLVGSSYNEQFF.

The V gene is TRBV5-6, the J gene TRBJ1-3; D uncertain. The CDR3 sequence is 15 residues long. Germline lookup yields CDR1 SGHDT and CDR2 YYEEEE. V was pared by 4 bases and J by 5 bases, with 16 bases between. CDR3 protein: CASSAPGDRRNTIYF. The CDR3 bases are TGTGCCAGCAGCGCGCCCGGGGATCGAAGAAACACCATATATTTT.

This clonotype was recorded only once. One end of the junction is discordant with germline, which a read error may explain. The CDR3 loop reads CVSSETTDRPNEKLFF. The CDR3, as DNA: TGTGTCAGCAGCGAAACAACGGACAGGCCCAATGAAAAACTGTTTTTT. This rearrangement joins TRBV7-6 to TRBJ1-4, with 7 bases aligning to TRBD1. Germline loops: CDR1 SGHVS, CDR2 FNYEAQ. This CDR3 has 16 amino acids.

This clonotype was seen a handful of times. This chain joins TRBV6-5 and TRBJ1-4; D is ambiguous. Germline CDR1 reads MNHEY; CDR2 reads SVGAGI. This CDR3 is built from 14 residues. Trimming shortened V by 3 bases and J by 4 bases, and 9 bases separated the two germline ends. The CDR3 is CASSYRQVNEKLFF. The CDR3 DNA is TGTGCCAGCAGTTATCGGCAAGTTAATGAAAAACTGTTTTTT.

Points on this clonotype: One end of the junction does not line up with germline, which may come from a read error. This chain connects TRBV4-3 to TRBJ2-4; maybe TRBD1 (5 bases). CDR1 and CDR2 from the germline V gene are LGHNA and YSLEER. The CDR3 is 16 residues long. For the CDR3, the DNA is TGCGCCAGCAACCAAGGGGTACCGGGCCCAGTCAACATTCAGTACTTC. Amino acid sequence: CASNQGVPGPVNIQYF.

This rearrangement joins TRBV27 to TRBJ1-1; the match to TRBD1 covers 7 bases. V lost 6 bases and J lost 6; bases outside the gene matches: 4. This CDR3 is 12 amino acids long. Germline CDR1 and CDR2: MNHEY and SMNVEV (reference sequence). The DNA for the CDR3 is TGTGCCAGCAGCCGACAGGGCGCTGAAGCTTTCTTT. This gives the protein CASSRQGAEAFF.

A remark on this clonotype: Relative to the germline gene, one junction end is altered; a read error may explain this. V usage is TRBV5-5 and J usage is TRBJ1-1; weak D call: TRBD1 (6 bases). The CDR3 runs 15 residues. Germline V gene lookup returns CDR1 SGHKS and CDR2 YYEKEE (reference sequence). The CDR3 region has the DNA TGTGTCAGCAGCATCCTTAGGGGGATGAACACTGAAGCTTTCTTT. It codes for CVSSILRGMNTEAFF. The full variable domain, its missing parts supplied by reference TRBV5-5 and TRBJ1-1, is DAGVTQSPTHLIKTRGQQVTLRCSPISGHKSVSWYQQVLGQGPQFIFQYYEKEERGRGNFPDRFSARQFPNYSSELNVNALLLGDSALYLCVSSILRGMNTEAFFGQGTRLTVV.

This chain links TRBV12-3 or TRBV12-4 with TRBJ2-1; TRBD1 matches 8 bases. The CDR3 contains 15 residues. Unmatched junction bases numbered 7, after V lost 5 bases and J lost 4 bases. CDR3 sequence reads: CASSPGTGIYNEQFF. The CDR3 nucleotides are TGTGCCAGCAGTCCCGGGACAGGAATATACAATGAGCAGTTCTTC.

The chain uses TRBV5-4 and TRBJ2-6; D could derive from TRBD1 or TRBD2 (5 bases each). The V gene lost 5 bases and the J gene lost 6 bases, with 6 bases spanning the gap. Germline V gives CDR1 SGHNT, CDR2 YYREEE (reference sequence). The CDR3 is 12 amino acids. In DNA, the CDR3 is TGTGCCAGCAGGGGGGAGGCCAACGTCCTGACTTTC. Its protein product is CASRGEANVLTF.

The chain recombines TRBV27 with TRBJ1-6; 7 nucleotides line up with TRBD1. V dropped 7 bases and J dropped 9; count of bases not matched to a gene: 9. The CDR3 contains 14 residues. Germline lookup yields CDR1 MNHEY and CDR2 SMNVEV (reference sequence). The CDR3 region has the DNA TGTGCCAGCACCTTCGACAGGGTCCGTTCACCCCTCCACTTT. Translation: CASTFDRVRSPLHF.

This clonotype appeared a few times. J is TRBJ2-1 and V is TRBV20-1, with 7 bases lining up with TRBD1. The germline V gene has CDR1 DFQATT and CDR2 SNEGSKA (reference sequence). The CDR3 has 10 residues. This chain's CDR3 is CRIDRDEQFF. Written as DNA, the CDR3 is TGCAGGATCGACAGGGATGAGCAGTTCTTC.

This clonotype occurred a few times. This chain joins TRBV7-9 and TRBJ2-1; 9 bases match TRBD1. The germline gives CDR1 SEHNR, CDR2 FQNEAQ (reference sequence). The CDR3 is 16 amino acids. The V gene end was trimmed by 6 bases and the J gene end by 4 bases; junction bases not matched to a gene: 10. CDR3 loop: CASRPGTGGRYNEQFF. Here the CDR3 DNA reads TGTGCCAGCAGGCCAGGAACAGGGGGCCGGTACAATGAGCAGTTCTTC. Full variable domain (remainder filled in from reference TRBV7-9 and TRBJ2-1): DTGVSQNPRHKITKRGQNVTFRCDPISEHNRLYWYRQTLGQGPEFLTYFQNEAQLEKSRLLSDRFSAERPKGSFSTLEIQRTEQGDSAMYLCASRPGTGGRYNEQFFGPGTRLTVL.

The gene calls are TRBV7-2 and TRBJ2-3; D remains ambiguous. The CDR3 sequence is 13 residues long. The germline V gene has CDR1 SGHTA and CDR2 FQGNSA. V lost 5 bases and J 0 bases, leaving 6 bases between the germline ends. CDR3 coding DNA: TGTGCCAGCAGCGTACCTAGCACAGATACGCAGTATTTT. As protein: CASSVPSTDTQYF. The variable domain in full, completed from reference TRBV7-2 and TRBJ2-3, reads GAGVSQSPSNKVTEKGKDVELRCDPISGHTALYWYRQSLGQGLEFLIYFQGNSAPDKSGLPSDRFSAERTGGSVSTLTIQRTQQEDSAVYLCASSVPSTDTQYFGPGTRLTVL.

This clonotype was seen a few times. The rearrangement links TRBV6-5 to TRBJ2-7; 10 nucleotides agree with TRBD1. Trimming at V came to 6 bases and at J to 2 bases, leaving 4 bases not matched to a gene. There are 14 residues in the CDR3. Germline CDR1 and CDR2: MNHEY and SVGAGI. CDR3 DNA: TGTGCCAGCAGCGGACAGGGGGTTGCCTACGAGCAGTACTTC. As protein: CASSGQGVAYEQYF.

The genes are TRBV6-4 and TRBJ2-3; D may correspond to TRBD1 or TRBD2 (5 bases each). The germline gives CDR1 MRHNA, CDR2 SNTAGT. There are 14 residues in the CDR3. V dropped 6 bases and J dropped 6 bases, with 16 bases sitting between them. CDR3 region: CASSQGPWVDTQYF. The CDR3 nucleotides read TGTGCCAGCAGCCAGGGACCGTGGGTTGATACGCAGTATTTT.

The genes are TRBV25-1 and TRBJ2-1; 8 bases map to TRBD1. CDR3 length equals 16 residues. V shed 5 bases and J 2 bases; nucleotides not matched to a gene: 8. CDR1 is MGHDK and CDR2 is SYGVNS in the germline V gene. CDR3 coding DNA: TGTGCCAGCAGTTCCGGGACAGGCCCTACCTACAATGAGCAGTTCTTC. It specifies CASSSGTGPTYNEQFF.

In regard to this clonotype: Germline and junction disagree at one end, which may indicate a read error. The chain links TRBV6-6 to TRBJ2-1, with D possibly being TRBD1 or TRBD2 (5 bases each). CDR3 length: 20 amino acids. Germline V gene data show CDR1 as MNHNY and CDR2 as SVGAGI (reference sequence). CDR3 protein: CANSRTDQVPGTNPYNEQFF. In DNA form, the CDR3 reads TGTGCCAACAGTCGCACCGACCAAGTACCCGGGACGAATCCGTACAATGAGCAGTTCTTC.

Details on this clonotype: The final CDR3 position lacks the conserved phenylalanine or tryptophan, pointing to a likely read error. J is TRBJ1-5 and V is TRBV12-3 or TRBV12-4, with TRBD1 matching 7 bases. V shed 5 bases, J shed 0 bases, and the junction held 1 base outside the gene matches. The CDR3 runs to 14 residues. Here the CDR3 DNA reads TGTGCCAGCAGTCAGGGGGTTAGCAATCAGCCCCAGCATTCT. It is translated as CASSQGVSNQPQHS.

The sample holds a few counts of this clonotype. This rearrangement joins TRBV7-9 to TRBJ1-1; possibly TRBD1 for D (6 bases). Trimming pared 7 bases from V and 0 bases from J, leaving 12 bases between. Germline assignment: CDR1 SEHNR and CDR2 FQNEAQ (reference sequence). CDR3 length equals 14 residues. The CDR3 sequence is CASTQTGMNTEAFF. The CDR3 nucleotides are TGTGCCAGCACCCAGACAGGCATGAACACTGAAGCTTTCTTT.

The V gene is TRBV27, the J gene TRBJ2-2; no definite D call. This CDR3 is 13 amino acids long. V was shortened by 2 bases and J by 6 bases, with 7 bases between the two germline ends. CDR1 and CDR2 (germline): MNHEY, SMNVEV (reference sequence). The CDR3 is CASSLVDAGELFF. The CDR3 DNA sequence: TGTGCCAGCAGTTTAGTGGATGCCGGGGAGCTGTTTTTT.

This clonotype was observed a single time. The chain is built from TRBV6-6 and TRBJ2-1; D is undetermined. Per germline, CDR1 MNHNY and CDR2 SVGAGI (reference sequence). The CDR3 loop spans 17 amino acids. The ends were cut back, 0 bases at V and 5 bases at J, with 17 bases in the middle. As DNA, the CDR3 is TGTGCCAGCAGTTACTCGCAACTCTCGGTGATCAACAATGAGCAGTTCTTC. Its translation: CASSYSQLSVINNEQFF.